The rows below give T cell receptor beta chains drawn from one sample of a study of human T cells and chemical hapten exposure. TCRdb redid the calling of the RACE reads with MiXCR, one entry per CDR3 protein. This table has 75,000 to 90,000 distinct CDR3 sequences, 7.5% to 9.5% appearing once. The material was whole blood, obtained in connection with sensitization to the hapten diphenylcyclopropenone (DPC). The source of these receptors is a woman in her twenties or thirties with alopecia areata. Some clones in this sample may be carry-over from other donors' samples. Each CDR3 is given with its conserved first and last residue. D genes are given only for firm matches. Clone size is shown for a subset of rows, as once, few, many or a class of expanded clone.

J: TRBJ1-4; size: few; V: TRBV3-1; D: TRBD1; DNA: TGTGCCAGCAGCCAAGATCCGCTTCAGCGGGACAGGGAATCTCGGTCTCGAGGTGAAAAACTGTTTTTT; CDR3: CASSQDPLQRDRESRSRGEKLFF
J: TRBJ2-3; size: many; V: TRBV5-1; D: .; DNA: TGCGCCAGCAGCTCCCAGTTAGCCGGGACCCCCGGAGATACGCAGTATTTT; CDR3: CASSSQLAGTPGDTQYF
J: TRBJ2-1; size: many; V: TRBV20-1; D: TRBD2; DNA: TGCAGTGCTAGGGAGGAGGCGGGGGGTTATGAGCAGTTCTTC; CDR3: CSAREEAGGYEQFF
J: TRBJ2-7; size: many; V: TRBV19; D: TRBD2; DNA: TGTGCCAGTAGTACCGGTGGACTAGGGAACTACGAGCAGTACTTC; CDR3: CASSTGGLGNYEQYF
J: TRBJ2-5; size: .; V: TRBV5-5; D: .; DNA: TGTGCCAGCAGCTTGGGTCCGGGTAGTGAGGAGACCCAGTACTTC; CDR3: CASSLGPGSEETQYF
J: TRBJ2-3; size: .; V: TRBV4-2; D: .; DNA: TGTGCCAGCAGCCAAGAGTACTCCCGTGGCACAGATACGCAGTATTTT; CDR3: CASSQEYSRGTDTQYF
J: TRBJ1-1; size: few; V: TRBV7-8; D: TRBD1; DNA: TGTGCCAGCAGCGCGACAGGGGTTACTGAAGCTTTCTTT; CDR3: CASSATGVTEAFF
J: TRBJ2-7; size: few; V: TRBV7-8; D: .; DNA: TGTGCCAGCAGCTCCCGCCCTGACGAGCAGTACTTC; CDR3: CASSSRPDEQYF
J: TRBJ2-3; size: many; V: TRBV20-1; D: TRBD2; DNA: TGCAGTGCTATGACTAGCGGGGGGGCAGATACGCAGTATTTT; CDR3: CSAMTSGGADTQYF
J: TRBJ1-1; size: .; V: TRBV7-2; D: .; DNA: TGTGCCAGCAGCTTAGTCCCGGGAATGAACACTGAAGCTTTCTTT; CDR3: CASSLVPGMNTEAFF
J: TRBJ1-6; size: .; V: TRBV3-1; D: .; DNA: TGTGCCAGCAGCCAAGGGCTATGGGGGGCGGATCATAATTCACCCCTCCACTTT; CDR3: CASSQGLWGADHNSPLHF
J: TRBJ2-1; size: .; V: TRBV5-6; D: .; DNA: TGTGCCAGCAGCTCAGACCTAATATCGGTCAATGAGCAGTTCTTC; CDR3: CASSSDLISVNEQFF
J: TRBJ1-2; size: few; V: TRBV10-2; D: .; DNA: TGCGCCAGCAGTGTAGGAGGGTACGGCTACACCTTC; CDR3: CASSVGGYGYTF
J: TRBJ1-2; size: .; V: TRBV5-4; D: .; DNA: TGTGCCAGCAGTCTCGACGGTAACTATGGCTACACCTTC; CDR3: CASSLDGNYGYTF
J: TRBJ2-5; size: many; V: TRBV20-1; D: TRBD2; DNA: TGCAGTGCTAGTAGGCTAGCGGGTCGCGTAACCCAGTACTTC; CDR3: CSASRLAGRVTQYF
J: TRBJ1-2; size: few; V: TRBV20-1; D: TRBD1; DNA: TGCAGTGCTAGACTAGGACAGGGCGGAAACATCTATGGCTACACCTTC; CDR3: CSARLGQGGNIYGYTF
J: TRBJ1-1; size: few; V: TRBV18; D: .; DNA: TGTGCCAGCTCACCACCGGGGAACGTGAACACTGAAGCTTTCTTT; CDR3: CASSPPGNVNTEAFF
J: TRBJ1-2; size: many; V: TRBV30; D: .; DNA: TGTGCCGCAGTATCTTATGGGACGGCCTATGGCTACACCTTC; CDR3: CAAVSYGTAYGYTF
J: TRBJ2-7; size: .; V: TRBV6-5; D: .; DNA: TGTGCCAGCAGTTACTCGGGCTTAGCGGTTCGGGAGCAGTACTTC; CDR3: CASSYSGLAVREQYF
J: TRBJ2-1; size: few; V: TRBV11-3; D: .; DNA: TGTGCCAGCAGCTTAGGCCCCTCCGCCAATGAGCAGTTCTTC; CDR3: CASSLGPSANEQFF
J: TRBJ1-1; size: .; V: TRBV12-5; D: .; DNA: TGTGCTAGTGGTTTATCCTCCGGGACAAAGAACTCTGAAGCTTTCTTT; CDR3: CASGLSSGTKNSEAFF
J: TRBJ1-1; size: many; V: TRBV7-9; D: .; DNA: TGTGCCAGCAGCTACAGGGATACTGAAGCTTTCTTT; CDR3: CASSYRDTEAFF
J: TRBJ2-3; size: .; V: TRBV6-5; D: .; DNA: TGTGCCAGCAGTTACGCCTGCTCAGATACGCAGTATTTT; CDR3: CASSYACSDTQYF